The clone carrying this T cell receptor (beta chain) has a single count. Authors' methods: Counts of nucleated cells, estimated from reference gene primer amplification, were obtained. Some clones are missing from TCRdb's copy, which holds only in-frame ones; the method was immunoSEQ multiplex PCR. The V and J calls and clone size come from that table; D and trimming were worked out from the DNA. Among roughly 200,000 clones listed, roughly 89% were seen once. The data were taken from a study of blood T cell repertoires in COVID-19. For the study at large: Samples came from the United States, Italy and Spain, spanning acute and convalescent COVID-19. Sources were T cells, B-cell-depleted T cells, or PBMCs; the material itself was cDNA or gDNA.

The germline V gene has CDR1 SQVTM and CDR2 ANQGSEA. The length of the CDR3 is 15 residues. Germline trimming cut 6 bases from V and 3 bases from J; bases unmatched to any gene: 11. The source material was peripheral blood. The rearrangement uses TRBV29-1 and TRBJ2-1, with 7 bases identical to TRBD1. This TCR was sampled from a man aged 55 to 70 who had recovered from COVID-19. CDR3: CSVADRVISYNEQFF. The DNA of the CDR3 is TGCAGCGTGGCCGACAGGGTAATCAGCTACAATGAGCAGTTCTTC.